The 14 T cell receptor beta chains listed next were all sequenced from one sample in a study of cytomegalovirus exposure and HLA in healthy donors (dated by TCRdb to about 2017). Library preparation used the immunoSEQ multiplex PCR assay. A mixture of 60 forward primers for TCR Vbeta segments and 13 reverse primers for TCR Jbeta segments was used in the multiplex PCR. What TCRdb holds here is the immuneACCESS table cut down to in-frame rearrangements. Part of the clones is not present; checked against another copy, under half of the missing clones reflect an unresolved V gene, and the others are unexplained. The sample contains 150,000 to 200,000 clones, around 81% of them found a single time. The ten top clones hold around 1% of the sample. Specimen: PBMCs. The receptors come from a woman aged 40-49 years in good health and CMV-seronegative.

This chain joins TRBV30 and TRBJ1-5; the match to TRBD1 covers 7 bases. Losses at the gene ends were 7 bases for V and 4 bases for J; bases not matched to a gene: 13. The CDR3 loop spans 15 amino acids. The V gene's germline CDR1 is GTSNPN and CDR2 SVGIG (reference sequence). CDR3 in amino acids: CAYTHRGQPNQPQHF. The CDR3 region has the DNA TGTGCCTATACCCACCGGGGACAGCCTAATCAGCCCCAGCATTTT.

This clone was detected once. A read error may account for a junction end that differs from germline. The V gene is TRBV30, the J gene TRBJ1-2; D is undetermined. This CDR3 contains 12 residues. Germline lookup yields CDR1 GTSNPN and CDR2 SVGIG (reference sequence). The CDR3 reads CAWSVLGPGSAF. The CDR3 coding sequence is TGTGCCTGGAGTGTACTTGGACCGGGGTCCGCCTTC.

Here the CDR3 reads CASSLAGGVPFF. The CDR3 DNA reads TGTGCCAGCAGCTTAGCAGGGGGCGTTCCGTTCTTC. J is TRBJ2-1 and V is TRBV7-9; 7 bases map to TRBD1. Losses at the gene ends were 0 bases for V and 15 bases for J; bases not matched to a gene: 5. Germline-derived CDR1 and CDR2 are SEHNR and FQNEAQ (reference sequence). This CDR3 contains 12 residues.

The chain links TRBV30 to TRBJ2-5; no firm D call. The CDR3 runs 13 residues. V gave up 2 bases and J gave up 1 base, with 8 bases separating them. Germline V gene lookup returns CDR1 GTSNPN and CDR2 SVGIG (reference sequence). The CDR3 reads CAWSRGSQETQYF. The CDR3 coding sequence is TGTGCCTGGAGTAGAGGATCCCAAGAGACCCAGTACTTC.

The V and J genes are TRBV29-1 and TRBJ1-1; 11 nucleotides line up with TRBD1. After removal of 6 bases from V and 4 bases from J, the junction contained 7 bases not matched to a gene. The CDR3 spans 14 residues. From germline, CDR1 is SQVTM and CDR2 ANQGSEA. The CDR3 bases are TGCAGCGTCGGGACAGGGGGAAGCGGCACTGAAGCTTTCTTT. It is translated as CSVGTGGSGTEAFF.

V gene TRBV18 combines with J gene TRBJ1-1; 8 bases match TRBD1. V gave up 3 bases and J gave up 1 base; unmatched junction bases: 1. The CDR3 loop spans 14 amino acids. Germline lookup yields CDR1 KGHSH and CDR2 LQKENI. The CDR3 region is CASSPTGANTEAFF. CDR3 bases: TGTGCCAGCTCACCGACAGGGGCGAACACTGAAGCTTTCTTT.

The chain links TRBV6-5 to TRBJ2-2; D is unresolved. CDR1 MNHEY and CDR2 SVGAGI come from the germline V gene. The ends were cut back, 8 bases at V and 7 bases at J, with 11 bases in the middle. The CDR3 is 12 residues long. Written as DNA, the CDR3 is TGTGCCAGCCCTAAAGAGGACGGGGAGCTGTTTTTT. It translates to CASPKEDGELFF.

The chain recombines TRBV6-5 with TRBJ1-5, with TRBD1 identical over 8 bases. Per the germline V gene, CDR1 is MNHEY and CDR2 is SVGAGI. The CDR3 is 14 amino acids. J lost 4 bases, V lost 5 bases, and 4 bases had no gene match. The CDR3 loop is CASSPDRGNQPQHF. The CDR3 DNA is TGTGCCAGCAGTCCCGACAGGGGTAATCAGCCCCAGCATTTT.

The chain couples TRBV7-3 to TRBJ2-7, with D possibly matching TRBD2 (6 bases). V lost 1 base and J 4 bases, leaving 14 bases between the germline ends. CDR1 and CDR2 (germline): SGHTA, FQGTGA. The CDR3 is 15 amino acids. CDR3 in amino acids: CASSLSGGPGYEQYF. DNA of the CDR3: TGTGCCAGCAGCTTAAGCGGAGGGCCCGGATACGAGCAGTACTTC.

V is TRBV10-3 and J is TRBJ2-7, with 13 bases fitting TRBD2. CDR1 is ENHRY and CDR2 is SYGVKD in the germline V gene. This CDR3 is built from 15 residues. Trimming removed 11 bases from V and 5 bases from J; junction bases left unmatched: 12. CDR3 sequence (DNA): TGTGCCGCCCCAGCGGCTACTAGCGGGAGGGACGAGCAGTACTTC. This translates into CAAPAATSGRDEQYF.

The chain is built from TRBV9 and TRBJ2-4, with a tentative D call TRBD1 (6 bases). Trimming removed 0 bases at V and 9 bases at J, with 13 bases between. The CDR3 contains 14 residues. CDR1 and CDR2 (germline): SGDLS, YYNGEE. This CDR3 is CASSVVRDKGIQYF. As DNA, the CDR3 is TGTGCCAGCAGCGTAGTAAGGGACAAAGGCATTCAGTACTTC.

The J gene is TRBJ1-1, the V gene TRBV11-3, with 9 bases matching TRBD1. The CDR3 has 13 amino acids. The V and J ends lost 8 bases and 5 bases, in that order; junction bases with no gene match: 6. From germline, CDR1 is SGHNT and CDR2 YENEEA. The CDR3: CASGQGIRTEAFF. The CDR3 nucleotides are TGTGCCAGCGGACAGGGGATCCGGACTGAAGCTTTCTTT.

The genes are TRBV5-1 and TRBJ2-5; 8 positions match TRBD1. The CDR3 spans 13 residues. Germline CDR1 SGHRS, CDR2 YFSETQ. Trimming cost V 4 bases and J 3 bases; bases outside gene matches: 2. CDR3 residues: CASSGTGKETQYF. For the CDR3, the DNA is TGCGCCAGCAGCGGGACAGGTAAAGAGACCCAGTACTTC.

This clone showed up just a few times. The J gene is TRBJ1-2, the V gene TRBV6-5, with 8 bases fitting TRBD1. The CDR3 is made up of 13 amino acids. Germline V gives CDR1 MNHEY, CDR2 SVGAGI. The trim removed 2 bases at V and 6 bases at J, leaving 2 bases unmatched. The CDR3 loop reads CASSYQGADGYTF. The CDR3 nucleotides are TGTGCCAGCAGTTACCAGGGGGCGGATGGCTACACCTTC.